This TCR beta chain is drawn from a study of T cells in Graves' hyperthyroidism and ophthalmopathy. Trimming removed 7 bases from V and 2 bases from J; junction bases left unmatched: 7. The CDR3 spans 14 residues. Looked up from germline, CDR1 is MNHNS and CDR2 is SASEGT. The investigators amplified TCR beta CDR3 regions from RNA transcripts. When the TCR CDR3 underwent first-round RT-PCR, the HTBI primer set was used. TCRdb processed the multiplex PCR reads anew with MiXCR; each CDR3 protein has one entry. The sample has about 400,000 distinct CDR3 sequences; 15% are singletons. Sequenced material: blood. The sequence was collected from a woman between 25 and 40 years old with Graves' hyperthyroidism. V usage is TRBV6-1 and J usage is TRBJ2-7; 8 nucleotides align to TRBD2. CDR3 sequence (DNA): TGTGCCAGCAACAACGGGGGGGGGCCCTACGAGCAGTACTTC. Protein sequence: CASNNGGGPYEQYF.